A single sample gave rise to the 25 T cell receptor beta chains below, sequenced in a study of shared clonotypes between healthy human individuals (dated by TCRdb to the early 2020s). CD8 naive samples consisted of CD45RO-negative cells that were positively selected for CCR7, yielding a CD45RA+CCR7+ population without TemRA cells. Library generation was performed with the immunoSEQ multiplex PCR assay. Sourced from immuneACCESS, this table was stored by TCRdb with only in-frame sequences that have V and J called. A share of the clones is absent; for the studies checked, an unresolved V gene accounts for under half, and the remainder has no known explanation. The sample table shows nearly 2 million clones, and approximately 94% are seen once. The ten top clones hold 1.2% of the sample. Sequenced sample: naive CD8+ T cells sorted from blood. Sample cell subset or site, as interpreted from the label and publication: CD45RA+CCR7+. The receptors were gathered from a man aged 18 to 29 in good health.

This clone was seen only once. The chain combines TRBV19 with TRBJ2-1; D gene unclear. V lost 7 bases to trimming and J lost 0 bases, with 7 bases between them. This CDR3 region has 13 residues. CDR1 is LNHDA, CDR2 SQIVND, per germline (reference sequence). CDR3 bases: TGTGCCAGTAAGGCGGACTCCTACAATGAGCAGTTCTTC. Protein: CASKADSYNEQFF.

This CDR3 is CASSISSGAYEQYF. The CDR3, as DNA: TGTGCCAGTAGTATATCTAGCGGGGCGTACGAGCAGTACTTC. The gene calls are TRBV19 and TRBJ2-7, with 9 bases fitting TRBD2. With V trimmed by 2 bases and J by 4 bases, 3 bases remained unmatched. The CDR3 spans 14 residues. Germline lookup yields CDR1 LNHDA and CDR2 SQIVND (reference sequence).

About this clone itself: Within the sample, other DNA sequences also encode this same CDR3. The chain couples TRBV9 to TRBJ2-3, with D perhaps TRBD1 (6 bases). V was cut by 0 bases and J by 2 bases, with 10 bases left in between. Germline CDR1 is SGDLS and CDR2 is YYNGEE. The CDR3 spans 15 residues. The CDR3 region is CASSVEGTPTDTQYF. CDR3 in DNA: TGTGCCAGCAGCGTAGAGGGGACACCCACAGATACGCAGTATTTT.

To note about this clone: Other DNA sequences within the sample encode an identical CDR3. The DNA for the CDR3 is TGCGCCAGCAGCCAAGTAGGGCAGGATGGCTACACCTTC. Amino acid sequence: CASSQVGQDGYTF. The rearrangement joins TRBV4-1 to TRBJ1-2; no firm D call. Trimming left V 1 base short and J 6 bases short, with 9 bases between. The CDR3 consists of 13 residues. Germline CDR1 MGHRA, CDR2 YSYEKL.

The chain carries TRBV5-4 and TRBJ2-2, with D uncertain. Germline V CDR1 and CDR2: SGHNT, YYREEE (reference sequence). The CDR3 spans 15 residues. The ends were cut back, 2 bases at V and 7 bases at J, with 15 bases in the middle. CDR3 sequence reads: CASSLMGLGDGELFF. CDR3 nucleotide sequence: TGTGCCAGCAGCTTAATGGGCCTTGGGGACGGGGAGCTGTTTTTT.

The V call is TRBV5-8, the J call TRBJ1-3; D ambiguous. The ends were cut back, 4 bases at V and 2 bases at J, with 19 bases in the middle. This CDR3 is built from 17 residues. Germline V gene lookup returns CDR1 SGHTS and CDR2 YDEGEE. The CDR3 DNA sequence: TGTGCCAGCAGCGAAATGGGCAGTGGGGTGACTGGAAACACCATATATTTT. Translating it yields CASSEMGSGVTGNTIYF.

The V gene is TRBV4-3, the J gene TRBJ1-2; D gene ambiguous. Germline V gene lookup returns CDR1 LGHNA and CDR2 YSLEER. Trimming cost V 4 bases and J 4 bases, with 25 bases left between them. The length of the CDR3 is 18 residues. The CDR3 loop reads CASSPTGPESTAFYGYTF. CDR3 bases: TGCGCCAGCAGCCCTACCGGTCCAGAGTCCACCGCCTTCTATGGCTACACCTTC.

The rearrangement links TRBV5-8 to TRBJ2-2; either TRBD1 or TRBD2 may fit D (6 bases each). This CDR3 region has 15 residues. Germline V CDR1 and CDR2: SGHTS, YDEGEE. The V and J ends lost 4 bases and 7 bases respectively, with 17 bases between them. The CDR3 reads CASSQTWGAGGELFF. DNA for the CDR3: TGTGCCAGCAGCCAGACATGGGGGGCCGGCGGGGAGCTGTTTTTT.

The chain uses TRBV10-2 and TRBJ2-7; 8 positions agree with TRBD1. CDR1 is WSHSY and CDR2 is SAAADI in the germline V gene. The trim removed 8 bases at V and 5 bases at J, leaving 2 bases unmatched. The CDR3 runs 11 residues. CDR3 amino acids: CASGTGDEQYF. CDR3 nucleotides: TGCGCCAGCGGGACAGGAGACGAGCAGTACTTC.

The J gene is TRBJ1-5, the V gene TRBV5-6; no reliable D call. This CDR3 is 14 amino acids long. The germline V gene encodes CDR1 SGHDT and CDR2 YYEEEE. Trimming shortened V by 2 bases and J by 5 bases, and 11 bases separated the two germline ends. CDR3 protein: CASSLGRSYQPQHF. CDR3 bases: TGTGCCAGCAGCTTAGGCAGGTCGTATCAGCCCCAGCATTTT.

Only one count was recorded for this clone. The rearrangement uses TRBV6-6 and TRBJ1-1, with 10 bases that match TRBD1. Germline CDR1 reads MNHNY; CDR2 reads SVGAGI (reference sequence). The CDR3 contains 15 residues. The V segment lost 7 bases and the J segment 4 bases; nucleotides outside the gene matches: 9. The CDR3 sequence: CASIGTGDHGTEAFF. Here the CDR3 DNA reads TGTGCCAGCATCGGGACAGGGGACCATGGCACTGAAGCTTTCTTT.

The chain links TRBV9 to TRBJ2-1, with D perhaps TRBD2 (5 bases). The CDR3 is made up of 15 amino acids. CDR1 and CDR2 from the germline V gene are SGDLS and YYNGEE. V was trimmed by 3 bases and J by 1 base, leaving 11 bases between them. The CDR3 reads CASSGGRRSYNEQFF. As DNA, the CDR3 is TGTGCCAGCAGCGGAGGACGGAGGTCCTACAATGAGCAGTTCTTC. The full variable domain, in which reference TRBV9 and TRBJ2-1 provide the parts outside the CDR3, is DSGVTQTPKHLITATGQRVTLRCSPRSGDLSVYWYQQSLDQGLQFLIQYYNGEERAKGNILERFSAQQFPDLHSELNLSSLELGDSALYFCASSGGRRSYNEQFFGPGTRLTVL.

The chain employs TRBV2 and TRBJ2-2; either TRBD1 or TRBD2 may supply D (5 bases each). The V end lost 6 bases, the J end lost 0 bases, and 11 bases lay between the germline ends. The CDR3 runs to 15 residues. Germline V gene sequence: CDR1 SNHLY, CDR2 FYNNEI. Here the CDR3 reads CASRGDRSNTGELFF. The CDR3 DNA reads TGTGCCAGCAGGGGGGACCGATCGAACACCGGGGAGCTGTTTTTT.

V is TRBV10-1 and J is TRBJ2-1; D call uncertain. This CDR3 region has 12 residues. The germline V and J ends were trimmed by 1 base and 6 bases, with 4 bases remaining between them. Germline values: CDR1 WNHNN, CDR2 SYGVQD (reference sequence). Written as DNA, the CDR3 is TGCGCCAGCAGTGAGTGGAGCAATGAGCAGTTCTTC. Protein: CASSEWSNEQFF.

The rearrangement joins TRBV7-9 to TRBJ2-7; 7 bases match TRBD1. Germline CDR1 SEHNR, CDR2 FQNEAQ (reference sequence). V shed 4 bases and J 1 base; nucleotides not matched to a gene: 10. This CDR3 region has 16 residues. CDR3: CASSSNRGPQSYEQYF. CDR3 coding DNA: TGTGCCAGCAGCTCCAACAGGGGCCCTCAATCCTACGAGCAGTACTTC.

The chain couples TRBV7-8 to TRBJ1-5, with no clear D. The V end was cut by 1 base, the J end by 2 bases, with 12 bases between. The germline CDR1 and CDR2 sequences are SGHVS and FQNEAQ. The CDR3 length is 16 residues. CDR3 in amino acids: CASSLVGDSRNQPQHF. The DNA of the CDR3 is TGTGCCAGCAGCTTAGTCGGAGACTCTCGCAATCAGCCCCAGCATTTT.

The chain uses TRBV11-1 and TRBJ2-5; 11 bases fit TRBD2. The CDR3 loop spans 15 amino acids. Trimming cost V 2 bases and J 3 bases; bases outside gene matches: 2. Germline CDR1 SGHAT, CDR2 FQDESV (reference sequence). The CDR3 DNA sequence: TGTGCCAGCAGCTTACTAGCGGGGGGCAAAGAGACCCAGTACTTC. As protein: CASSLLAGGKETQYF.

The CDR3 DNA is TGTGCCAGCAGCTTAGAGGGGATAGAGACCCAGTACTTC. Translated: CASSLEGIETQYF. The chain employs TRBV13 and TRBJ2-5; D perhaps matches TRBD1 (5 bases). Trimming shortened V by 1 base and J by 4 bases, and 7 bases separated the two germline ends. CDR1 PRHDT and CDR2 FYEKMQ come from the germline V gene (reference sequence). This CDR3 region has 13 residues.

The genes are TRBV27 and TRBJ1-3; D uncertain. In germline, CDR1 is MNHEY, CDR2 SMNVEV (reference sequence). Trimming left V 4 bases short and J 4 bases short, with 8 bases between. This CDR3 region has 13 residues. CDR3 sequence: CASSSLPGNTIYF. As DNA, the CDR3 is TGTGCCAGCAGTTCTCTTCCGGGAAACACCATATATTTT.

A remark on this clone: The same CDR3 is also encoded by other DNA sequences in this sample. This chain connects TRBV27 to TRBJ2-7, with D perhaps being TRBD1 or TRBD2 (5 bases each). Germline assignment: CDR1 MNHEY and CDR2 SMNVEV (reference sequence). The CDR3 has 14 amino acids. Between the trimmed V and J ends, which lost 6 bases and 1 base, there was a span of 13 bases. The CDR3 bases are TGTGCCAGCAGCTCGTCAGGGAGTTCCTACGAGCAGTACTTC. Encoded protein: CASSSSGSSYEQYF.

J is TRBJ2-5 and V is TRBV7-8, with 7 bases aligning to TRBD2. Germline CDR1 and CDR2: SGHVS and FQNEAQ. V gave up 5 bases and J gave up 5 bases; unmatched junction bases: 11. CDR3 length equals 15 residues. The CDR3, as DNA: TGTGCCAGCAGCCCCGTCCTAGCGGATAGGGAGACCCAGTACTTC. Translating gives CASSPVLADRETQYF.

This clone was detected only once. The chain is built from TRBV6-1 and TRBJ1-1, with a possible D match to TRBD1 (5 bases). Germline V gene data show CDR1 as MNHNS and CDR2 as SASEGT. The CDR3 has 13 amino acids. The V and J ends lost 2 bases and 3 bases respectively, with 7 bases between them. The CDR3 region is CASSEWDHTEAFF. DNA of the CDR3: TGTGCCAGCAGTGAATGGGACCACACTGAAGCTTTCTTT.

The rearrangement joins TRBV30 to TRBJ2-2; TRBD2 might be the D (6 bases). The CDR3 has 14 residues. The V gene lost 3 bases and the J gene lost 1 base, with 9 bases spanning the gap. Per germline, CDR1 GTSNPN and CDR2 SVGIG (reference sequence). The chain's CDR3 is CAWSVGRNTGELFF. CDR3 nucleotides: TGTGCCTGGAGCGTCGGGAGGAACACCGGGGAGCTGTTTTTT. The full variable domain, in which reference TRBV30 and TRBJ2-2 provide the parts outside the CDR3, is SQTIHQWPATLVQPVGSPLSLECTVEGTSNPNLYWYRQAAGRGLQLLFYSVGIGQISSEVPQNLSASRPQDRQFILSSKKLLLSDSGFYLCAWSVGRNTGELFFGEGSRLTVL.

The chain links TRBV19 to TRBJ1-4; TRBD1 might be the D (6 bases). The germline gives CDR1 LNHDA, CDR2 SQIVND (reference sequence). CDR3 size: 17 residues. V lost 5 bases to trimming and J lost 8 bases, with 24 bases between them. CDR3 sequence (DNA): TGTGCCAGTAGTTCTCCGCCGGGACATCCTTCGGGCGAAAAACTGTTTTTT. It codes for CASSSPPGHPSGEKLFF.

This clone was detected once. This chain uses TRBV9 with TRBJ2-7; the D gene could be TRBD1 or TRBD2 (5 bases each). V lost 3 bases to trimming and J lost 3 bases, with 16 bases between them. CDR3 length: 15 residues. CDR1 SGDLS and CDR2 YYNGEE come from the germline V gene. The CDR3 DNA reads as TGTGCCAGCAGCGCATCCGGGACGGATTACTACGAGCAGTACTTC. Its protein product is CASSASGTDYYEQYF.